The rows below give T cell receptor beta chains drawn from one sample of a study of cytomegalovirus exposure and HLA in healthy donors. Repertoires were generated with immunoSEQ multiplex PCR, while TCRdb's copy carries only in-frame clones and drops some. The data show some 74,000 clones, with around 64% seen just once and less than 25% held by the top ten. Sequenced material: PBMCs. Every receptor here comes from a man between 35 and 55 years old in good health and CMV-seropositive. Both conserved end residues are part of each CDR3. The D gene is left open where the match is weak. Rows give clone size only sometimes, using once, few, many, or a class for an expanded clone.

clone_size | d_call | j_call | v_call | cdr3_nt | cdr3_aa
. | . | TRBJ1-2 | TRBV19 | TGTGCCAGTAGTCAGGAGGGAGCTGGCTACACCTTC | CASSQEGAGYTF
. | . | TRBJ1-1 | TRBV5-4 | TGTGCCAGCAGCTTTTCTGGGGCGGACACTGAAGCTTTCTTT | CASSFSGADTEAFF
. | TRBD1 | TRBJ1-6 | TRBV6-1 | TGTGCCAGCAGCGAAACAGGGGCTTATTCACCCCTCCACTTT | CASSETGAYSPLHF
few | . | TRBJ2-7 | TRBV11-3 | TGTGCCAGTAGCCAGAAGCGCAGGGGGGCATACGAGCAGTACTTC | CASSQKRRGAYEQYF
. | TRBD1 | TRBJ1-3 | TRBV30 | TGTGCCTGGATCAACAGGGGGTTGTCTGGAAACACCATATATTTT | CAWINRGLSGNTIYF
. | TRBD1 | TRBJ1-6 | TRBV6-1 | TGTGCCAGCAGTGAATTTGGGACGGTGACAGGGGATCTTCGACGTTCACCCCTCCACTTT | CASSEFGTVTGDLRRSPLHF
. | TRBD2 | TRBJ2-5 | TRBV5-1 | TGCGCCAGCAGCTTTCTTACTAGCGGGCAAGAGACCCAGTACTTC | CASSFLTSGQETQYF
. | . | TRBJ2-3 | TRBV5-1 | TGCGCCAGCAGCTTTCGTGGGGGCGGGGATACGCAGTATTTT | CASSFRGGGDTQYF
few | . | TRBJ1-2 | TRBV19 | TGTGCCAGTAGTATGCCGACAGGACAGGGCTACACCTTC | CASSMPTGQGYTF
. | TRBD1 | TRBJ1-3 | TRBV5-1 | TGCGCCAGCAGCTTGAACGGACAGGGCTACACCATATATTTT | CASSLNGQGYTIYF
. | . | TRBJ1-6 | TRBV25-1 | TGTGCCAGCAGTGAATTGCGGGCCTTACCCGATTCCCCCCTCCACTTT | CASSELRALPDSPLHF
. | TRBD2 | TRBJ2-3 | TRBV30 | TGTGCCTGGACCCCCCTCAGGACTAGCGGACTTATGAATACGCAGTATTTT | CAWTPLRTSGLMNTQYF
. | TRBD2 | TRBJ2-1 | TRBV11-2 | TGTGCCAGCGCGGGGGGGCCCGGCAATGAGCAGTTCTTC | CASAGGPGNEQFF
. | TRBD1 | TRBJ2-4 | TRBV7-2 | TGTGCCAGCAGCGTCGGGACAGGGAAAAACATTCAGTACTTC | CASSVGTGKNIQYF
. | . | TRBJ2-7 | TRBV2 | TGTGCCAGCAGTGAAGCGCGGGGCTTAACCTACGAGCAGTACTTC | CASSEARGLTYEQYF
. | TRBD2 | TRBJ2-2 | TRBV6-6 | TGTGCCAGTGGGGCAAAACAGCGGGGGCTCCCCGGGGAGCTGTTTTTT | CASGAKQRGLPGELFF
. | TRBD1 | TRBJ1-1 | TRBV18 | TGTGCCAGCTCACCAATGGGACAGGGGGCGAGGGAAGCTTTCTTT | CASSPMGQGAREAFF
. | . | TRBJ2-5 | TRBV11-1 | TGTGCCAGCAGCTACGGCCGGACTGGAGAGACCCAGTACTTC | CASSYGRTGETQYF
few | . | TRBJ2-7 | TRBV2 | TGTGCCAGCAGTACGGAGACCTACGAGCAGTACTTC | CASSTETYEQYF
. | TRBD2 | TRBJ2-5 | TRBV6-1 | TGTGCCAGCAGGGATACTAGCGGGGGGGCGGAGACCCAGTACTTC | CASRDTSGGAETQYF
. | TRBD2 | TRBJ2-5 | TRBV7-2 | TGTGCCAGCAGCTTAGCCCCTAGCGGGGGCCAAGAGACCCAGTACTTC | CASSLAPSGGQETQYF
. | TRBD1 | TRBJ1-1 | TRBV10-2 | TGCGCCAGCCGACCGGACAGGGGAAGGAGGACTGAAGCTTTCTTT | CASRPDRGRRTEAFF
few | . | TRBJ1-5 | TRBV7-8 | TGTGCCAGCAGCTCCAACGGTCTCTATAGCAATCAGCCCCAGCATTTT | CASSSNGLYSNQPQHF
. | . | TRBJ2-5 | TRBV19 | . | CASSPFGQGAGETQHF
. | . | TRBJ1-3 | TRBV2 | TGTGCCAGCCTAAGCCATTCAAACACCATATATTTT | CASLSHSNTIYF
. | . | TRBJ1-2 | TRBV15 | TGTGCCACCAGCAGGGGACTCTATGGCTACACCTTC | CATSRGLYGYTF
. | TRBD2 | TRBJ2-1 | TRBV19 | TGTGCCAGTAGTCGAGCGGGGGGTAGTGTCTACAATGAGCAGTTCTTC | CASSRAGGSVYNEQFF
few | . | TRBJ2-7 | TRBV6-6 | TGTGCCAGCAGTTACTCGTCTGACTCCTACGAGCAGTACTTC | CASSYSSDSYEQYF
. | TRBD1 | TRBJ1-4 | TRBV6-1 | TGTGCCAGCGACGGGACAGGGCGTGAAAAACTGTTTTTT | CASDGTGREKLFF
. | . | TRBJ1-1 | TRBV27 | TGTGCCAGCAGTTTATCCGCAGGAATGAACACTGAAGCTTTCTTT | CASSLSAGMNTEAFF
. | TRBD1 | TRBJ2-4 | TRBV28 | TGTGCCAGCAGTCTCCCGGGACAGGGATTAGCCAAAAACATTCAGTACTTC | CASSLPGQGLAKNIQYF
once | . | TRBJ2-7 | TRBV6-5 | TGTGCCAGCAGTTACTCGAGTTGGGGGCTCGAGCAGTACTTC | CASSYSSWGLEQYF
. | . | TRBJ1-6 | TRBV6-1 | TGTGCCAGCAATCCCGGGAGGTCCTATAATTCACCCCTCCACTTT | CASNPGRSYNSPLHF
. | . | TRBJ1-5 | TRBV5-5 | TGTGCCAGCAGCTTGGAACCGGGGACTAATCAGCCCCAGCATTTT | CASSLEPGTNQPQHF
. | . | TRBJ1-5 | TRBV5-3 | TGTGCCAGAAGCCTGAACCCTCCCGGGAAAGGGGACTTTTATAGCAATCAGCCCCAGCATTTT | CARSLNPPGKGDFYSNQPQHF
few | TRBD1 | TRBJ1-6 | TRBV6-1 | TGTGCCGGATCACGGACAGGTGCTAATTCACCCCTCCACTTT | CAGSRTGANSPLHF
. | TRBD1 | TRBJ1-3 | TRBV18 | TGTGCCAGCTCACCCATGACAGGGGCAGGAAACACCATATATTTT | CASSPMTGAGNTIYF
. | . | TRBJ1-1 | TRBV30 | TGTGCCTGGGACAGAAGAAGGGACACTGAAGCTTTCTTT | CAWDRRRDTEAFF
. | TRBD1 | TRBJ1-1 | TRBV4-1 | TGCGCCAGCAGCCAAAGGAAACAGGGGCATCCTGAAGCTTTCTTT | CASSQRKQGHPEAFF
. | TRBD1 | TRBJ1-6 | TRBV25-1 | TGTGCCAGCAGTGCGGGTTCCCCGGGACAGCTTAATTCACCCCTCCACTTT | CASSAGSPGQLNSPLHF
. | . | TRBJ2-5 | TRBV9 | TGTGCCAGCAGCGTAGATTCAGGGGCGGGTGAGACCCAGTACTTC | CASSVDSGAGETQYF
few | . | TRBJ2-2 | TRBV28 | TGTGCCAGCAGTCCCACAGGAGCGGGCTACACCGGGGAGCTGTTTTTT | CASSPTGAGYTGELFF
. | TRBD1 | TRBJ2-1 | TRBV5-1 | TGCGCCAGCCAGGTTGGGACAGCCACCTATGACGAGCAGTTCTTC | CASQVGTATYDEQFF
. | . | TRBJ1-1 | TRBV4-1 | TGCGCCAGCAGCCAAGATGAACGGGGAGGGGCTGAAGCTTTCTTT | CASSQDERGGAEAFF
. | TRBD1 | TRBJ1-2 | TRBV29-1 | TGCAGCGTAGAAGGGACAGGGACAGACGGCTACACCTTC | CSVEGTGTDGYTF
. | TRBD1 | TRBJ2-7 | TRBV6-5 | TGTGCCAGCACCAGACAGGGGAAGACGGGGTACGAGCAGTACTTC | CASTRQGKTGYEQYF
. | TRBD2 | TRBJ2-1 | TRBV14 | TGTGCCAGCAGCCACCAACTTCCTAGCGGGGGTAATGAGCAGTTCTTC | CASSHQLPSGGNEQFF
. | . | TRBJ2-7 | TRBV7-2 | TGTGCCAGCACAACAGGGCACTCTAACTACGAGCAGTACTTC | CASTTGHSNYEQYF
. | . | TRBJ1-2 | TRBV4-1 | TGCGCCAGCAGCCAAGTCCTGACTGCATATGGCTACACCTTC | CASSQVLTAYGYTF
few | . | TRBJ1-5 | TRBV5-1 | TGCGCCAGCAGCTTGACAGGGAGCAATCAGCCCCAGCATTTT | CASSLTGSNQPQHF
. | . | TRBJ2-3 | TRBV9 | TGTGCCAGCAGCCCAGGCCCACGGACAGATACGCAGTATTTT | CASSPGPRTDTQYF
few | TRBD1 | TRBJ2-6 | TRBV5-4 | TGTGCCAGCAGCGTACCACAGGGGGCTCAGGCTGGGGCCAACGTCCTGACTTTC | CASSVPQGAQAGANVLTF
. | TRBD2 | TRBJ2-2 | TRBV7-3 | TGTGCCAGCAGCGGTAGCGGGGGTTCCGGGGAGCTGTTTTTT | CASSGSGGSGELFF
. | . | TRBJ2-7 | TRBV2 | TGTGCCAGCAGTGTTTGGGGGGGGCTCTCCGACGACGAGCAGTACTTC | CASSVWGGLSDDEQYF
. | . | TRBJ1-1 | TRBV12-5 | TGTGCTAGTGGTTCTCCCCCGGGACATAGCATGAACACTGAAGCTTTCTTT | CASGSPPGHSMNTEAFF